The 21 T cell receptor beta chains below were found in one sample sequenced in a study of T cell repertoires in ileal Crohn's disease. TCRdb's copy holds only in-frame clones and misses some; the assay was immunoSEQ multiplex PCR. The data contain 11,000 to 15,000 clones, 84% of them singletons. Input material: ileal tissue. Receptors were obtained from an adult with Crohn's disease.

This clone was observed a few times. The chain couples TRBV5-1 to TRBJ2-1; 13 bases are shared with TRBD2. V shed 0 bases, J shed 4 bases, and the junction held 10 bases outside the gene matches. The germline CDR1 and CDR2 sequences are SGHRS and YFSETQ. The CDR3 covers 19 residues. The CDR3, as DNA: TGCGCCAGCAGCTTGGCCTTGGGGACTAGCGGGAAAGGATACAATGAGCAGTTCTTC. Protein: CASSLALGTSGKGYNEQFF.

The chain recombines TRBV6-5 with TRBJ1-6; the match to TRBD1 covers 7 bases. Germline CDR1 and CDR2: MNHEY and SVGAGI. The CDR3 has 13 residues. Trimming cost V 11 bases and J 6 bases; bases outside gene matches: 7. The CDR3 protein is CAVSRGANSPLHF. CDR3 DNA sequence: TGTGCCGTTTCCAGGGGGGCTAATTCACCCCTCCACTTT.

The V and J genes are TRBV5-1 and TRBJ2-5; no reliable D call. The CDR3 has 15 amino acids. The V end lost 3 bases, the J end lost 2 bases, and 14 bases lay between the germline ends. Germline CDR1 reads SGHRS; CDR2 reads YFSETQ. DNA of the CDR3: TGCGCCAGCAGCTCGAATGCCGGGTCTCAAGAGACCCAGTACTTC. Its protein is CASSSNAGSQETQYF.

The chain employs TRBV15 and TRBJ2-7; TRBD1 might be the D (6 bases). Looked up from germline, CDR1 is LNHNV and CDR2 is YYDKDF (reference sequence). CDR3 length: 15 residues. V was pared by 1 base and J by 2 bases, with 12 bases between. The CDR3 nucleotides read TGTGCCACCAGCAGAGCCTCTGGACAGCCCTACGAGCAGTACTTC. Protein: CATSRASGQPYEQYF.

The V gene is TRBV28, the J gene TRBJ2-4, with 9 nucleotides matching TRBD2. The CDR3 has 16 residues. The germline V gene has CDR1 MDHEN and CDR2 SYDVKM. Trimming cost V 5 bases and J 0 bases; bases outside gene matches: 5. DNA for the CDR3: TGTGCCAGCAGTCCCAGCGGGGGGATAGCCAAAAACATTCAGTACTTC. It encodes CASSPSGGIAKNIQYF.

The CDR3 DNA is TGTGCCAGCAGCGTAGATACTACAGGACATGAGCAGTTCTTC. Translated, it gives CASSVDTTGHEQFF. The V call is TRBV9, the J call TRBJ2-1; possible D gene TRBD1, 5 bases. Germline V gene data show CDR1 as SGDLS and CDR2 as YYNGEE. The CDR3 sequence is 14 residues long. Trimming took off 0 bases at V and 8 bases at J, with 12 bases between the two ends.

The chain is built from TRBV28 and TRBJ2-2; the D is unclear. V lost 2 bases and J 0 bases, leaving 13 bases between the germline ends. Germline V gene lookup returns CDR1 MDHEN and CDR2 SYDVKM. This CDR3 region has 17 residues. Here the CDR3 DNA reads TGTGCCAGCAGTTTACACAGAACCCCCGCGAACACCGGGGAGCTGTTTTTT. It encodes CASSLHRTPANTGELFF.

The genes are TRBV4-3 and TRBJ2-7; 7 bases fit TRBD2. The V gene's germline CDR1 is LGHNA and CDR2 YSLEER. After removal of 0 bases from V and 1 base from J, the junction contained 3 bases not matched to a gene. The CDR3 loop spans 15 amino acids. CDR3 nucleotides: TGCGCCAGCAGCCAAGATGGGAGGGGATCCTACGAGCAGTACTTC. It translates to CASSQDGRGSYEQYF.

This chain uses TRBV10-3 with TRBJ2-7, with D maybe TRBD1 (6 bases). This CDR3 region has 15 residues. CDR1 ENHRY and CDR2 SYGVKD come from the germline V gene. V lost 3 bases and J 0 bases, leaving 12 bases between the germline ends. Written as DNA, the CDR3 is TGTGCCATCAGTGACGGGACACCCCCCTCCTACGAGCAGTACTTC. Translation: CAISDGTPPSYEQYF.

The rearrangement joins TRBV7-2 to TRBJ2-1, with D tentatively TRBD1 (5 bases). With 2 bases removed from V and 5 bases from J, the gap between germline ends came to 13 bases. The CDR3 runs 15 residues. The germline CDR1 and CDR2 sequences are SGHTA and FQGNSA. The CDR3 spells CASSLLGQGHNEQFF. Written as DNA, the CDR3 is TGTGCCAGCAGCTTATTGGGGCAGGGCCACAATGAGCAGTTCTTC.

V usage is TRBV28 and J usage is TRBJ2-2, with TRBD1 as a possible D gene (5 bases). Germline V gene sequence: CDR1 MDHEN, CDR2 SYDVKM. This CDR3 region has 15 residues. V was cut by 3 bases and J by 5 bases, with 13 bases left in between. The CDR3 nucleotides read TGTGCCAGCAGTTTGTTAGGGGCCGAAACCGGGGAGCTGTTTTTT. Protein: CASSLLGAETGELFF.

This clone was counted only a few times. J is TRBJ1-2 and V is TRBV2; the match to TRBD1 covers 7 bases. The CDR3 is 14 residues long. V lost 6 bases and J lost 4; bases outside the gene matches: 8. Germline CDR1 and CDR2: SNHLY and FYNNEI. The CDR3 region has the DNA TGTGCCAGCAGGGCCACAGGGGTTGGCTATGGCTACACCTTC. It codes for CASRATGVGYGYTF.

CDR3 protein: CASSLGRNTIYF. The CDR3 coding sequence is TGTGCCAGTAGTCTGGGGCGAAACACCATATATTTT. The V call is TRBV19, the J call TRBJ1-3; weak D call: TRBD1 (5 bases). CDR1 and CDR2 from the germline V gene are LNHDA and SQIVND (reference sequence). Trimming removed 5 bases from V and 5 bases from J, with 7 bases in between. This CDR3 region has 12 residues.

Here the CDR3 reads CASSVSYEQYF. CDR3 nucleotide sequence: TGTGCCAGCAGTGTTAGCTACGAGCAGTACTTC. The chain is built from TRBV2 and TRBJ2-7; D remains unclear. With 4 bases removed from V and 3 bases from J, the gap between germline ends came to 4 bases. The CDR3 runs 11 residues. CDR1 and CDR2 (germline): SNHLY, FYNNEI. Full variable domain (outside the CDR3, taken from reference TRBV2 and TRBJ2-7): EPEVTQTPSHQVTQMGQEVILRCVPISNHLYFYWYRQILGQKVEFLVSFYNNEISEKSEIFDDQFSVERPDGSNFTLKIRSTKLEDSAMYFCASSVSYEQYFGPGTRLTVT.

This chain connects TRBV5-1 to TRBJ1-6; TRBD1 is a possible D gene (5 bases). Germline CDR1 is SGHRS and CDR2 is YFSETQ. The CDR3 extends over 12 amino acids. Trimming removed 3 bases from V and 8 bases from J, with 6 bases in between. The DNA for the CDR3 is TGCGCCAGCAGCTCGGGGGATTCACCCCTCCACTTT. As protein: CASSSGDSPLHF.

The genes are TRBV7-2 and TRBJ1-1; D perhaps matches TRBD1 (5 bases). The germline V gene has CDR1 SGHTA and CDR2 FQGNSA. Trimming pared 5 bases from V and 1 base from J, leaving 8 bases between. The CDR3 is 13 amino acids. In nucleotides, the CDR3 is TGTGCCAGCAGCCATACAGGGAACACTGAAGCTTTCTTT. As protein: CASSHTGNTEAFF.

The chain links TRBV28 to TRBJ2-7; 7 bases are a match to TRBD1. CDR3 size: 13 residues. The V and J ends lost 10 bases and 5 bases, in that order; junction bases with no gene match: 11. Looked up from germline, CDR1 is MDHEN and CDR2 is SYDVKM. CDR3 region: CATATGFIDEQYF. In DNA, the CDR3 is TGTGCCACCGCGACAGGGTTTATTGACGAGCAGTACTTC.

The chain uses TRBV28 and TRBJ1-1; TRBD1 aligns across 7 bases. V lost 10 bases and J lost 1; bases outside the gene matches: 12. This CDR3 contains 15 residues. Per the germline V gene, CDR1 is MDHEN and CDR2 is SYDVKM. The CDR3 loop is CAIRLGGTENTEAFF. The CDR3 DNA reads TGTGCCATTCGCCTAGGTGGGACAGAGAACACTGAAGCTTTCTTT.

V usage is TRBV5-1 and J usage is TRBJ2-1, with 9 bases fitting TRBD2. V lost 0 bases and J lost 2; bases outside the gene matches: 6. The CDR3 has 17 amino acids. The V gene's germline CDR1 is SGHRS and CDR2 YFSETQ. CDR3 in DNA: TGCGCCAGCAGCTTGGCCGGACTAGCGTCGCCCTACAATGAGCAGTTCTTC. Its translation is CASSLAGLASPYNEQFF.

The chain couples TRBV29-1 to TRBJ2-3, with 9 bases lining up with TRBD2. The length of the CDR3 is 14 residues. V was clipped by 5 bases and J by 4 bases; unmatched bases: 7. From germline, CDR1 is SQVTM and CDR2 ANQGSEA. CDR3 coding DNA: TGCAGCGTTCGGACTAGCGAGGGCCCAGATACGCAGTATTTT. Translation gives CSVRTSEGPDTQYF.

The gene calls are TRBV19 and TRBJ1-2, with TRBD1 matching over 9 bases. Trimming cost V 3 bases and J 2 bases; bases outside gene matches: 4. The V gene's germline CDR1 is LNHDA and CDR2 SQIVND (reference sequence). This CDR3 has 15 residues. Written as DNA, the CDR3 is TGTGCCAGTAGTATTGGGACAGGGATGAACTATGGCTACACCTTC. It encodes CASSIGTGMNYGYTF.